The 30 T cell receptor beta chains given below trace back to one sample, sequenced in a study of T cell responses to AZD1222 COVID-19 vaccine. Sequenced by immunoSEQ multiplex PCR; TCRdb stores in-frame clones only, minus some. The table shows 100,000 or so clones, with approximately 86% occurring only once. Here the sequenced sample was peripheral blood, taken on day 0 of AZD1222 vaccination. These receptors were obtained from an adult in good health.

CDR3 sequence: CASSPLGRSGANVLTF. The CDR3 DNA reads as TGTGCCAGCTCACCGTTAGGACGCTCTGGGGCCAACGTCCTGACTTTC. The rearrangement uses TRBV18 and TRBJ2-6, with D unclear. With 3 bases removed from V and 0 bases from J, the gap between germline ends came to 9 bases. Germline assignment: CDR1 KGHSH and CDR2 LQKENI. The CDR3 extends over 16 amino acids. Variable domain in full (rest from reference TRBV18 and TRBJ2-6): NAGVMQNPRHLVRRRGQEARLRCSPMKGHSHVYWYRQLPEEGLKFMVYLQKENIIDESGMPKERFSAEFPKEGPSILRIQQVVRGDSAAYFCASSPLGRSGANVLTFGAGSRLTVL.

V is TRBV9 and J is TRBJ1-4, with D maybe TRBD1 (5 bases). V was trimmed by 3 bases and J by 5 bases, leaving 20 bases between them. Germline V gene data show CDR1 as SGDLS and CDR2 as YYNGEE. The CDR3 loop spans 17 amino acids. The CDR3 nucleotides are TGTGCCAGCAGCGCAACCTCGGGGGGGATGGCGAATGAAAAACTGTTTTTT. It translates to CASSATSGGMANEKLFF.

DNA for the CDR3: TGCGCCAGCAGCGCCACCGCGGCCACAGATACGCAGTATTTT. It encodes CASSATAATDTQYF. V is TRBV5-1 and J is TRBJ2-3; no definite D call. The CDR3 covers 14 residues. Germline lookup yields CDR1 SGHRS and CDR2 YFSETQ. V lost 4 bases, J lost 2 bases, and 11 bases lay in between. The full variable domain, its missing parts supplied by reference TRBV5-1 and TRBJ2-3, is KAGVTQTPRYLIKTRGQQVTLSCSPISGHRSVSWYQQTPGQGLQFLFEYFSETQRNKGNFPGRFSGRQFSNSRSEMNVSTLELGDSALYLCASSATAATDTQYFGPGTRLTVL.

J is TRBJ2-1 and V is TRBV6-5; TRBD2 aligns across 13 bases. The CDR3 contains 15 residues. V shed 6 bases, J shed 7 bases, and the junction held 6 bases outside the gene matches. Germline V gene data show CDR1 as MNHEY and CDR2 as SVGAGI. The CDR3 DNA sequence: TGTGCCAGCAGCATCGGACTAGCGGGGGTTAATGAGCAGTTCTTC. Amino acids: CASSIGLAGVNEQFF.

V usage is TRBV2 and J usage is TRBJ1-3; weak D call: TRBD1 (6 bases). The CDR3 has 12 residues. V was pared by 6 bases and J by 6 bases, with 9 bases between. Germline V gives CDR1 SNHLY, CDR2 FYNNEI. CDR3 residues: CASRGTPNTIYF. In nucleotides, the CDR3 is TGTGCCAGCAGGGGGACACCAAACACCATATATTTT.

This chain connects TRBV14 to TRBJ1-2; no clear D. The CDR3 has 13 amino acids. Germline values: CDR1 SGHDN, CDR2 FVKESK. V was cut by 5 bases and J by 2 bases, with 9 bases left in between. The CDR3 sequence: CASSGRPNYGYTF. The DNA of the CDR3 is TGTGCCAGCAGCGGCAGGCCGAACTATGGCTACACCTTC.

The V gene is TRBV24-1, the J gene TRBJ2-5, with 10 bases identical to TRBD1. Germline V gene sequence: CDR1 KGHDR, CDR2 SFDVKD. CDR3 length: 15 amino acids. V shed 7 bases and J 7 bases; nucleotides not matched to a gene: 11. The CDR3 DNA sequence: TGTGCCACCAGGGGGACAGGGGAAGGAGGGGGGACCCAGTACTTC. Protein product: CATRGTGEGGGTQYF.

The gene calls are TRBV19 and TRBJ2-7, with D unclear. The length of the CDR3 is 13 residues. Germline V CDR1 and CDR2: LNHDA, SQIVND (reference sequence). V dropped 1 base and J dropped 6 bases, with 10 bases sitting between them. The CDR3 bases are TGTGCCAGTAGTATAGTGCGGAAAAGCGAGCAGTACTTC. Translated, it gives CASSIVRKSEQYF.

The chain combines TRBV30 with TRBJ2-1; 7 nucleotides line up with TRBD1. The CDR3 has 14 amino acids. CDR1 GTSNPN and CDR2 SVGIG come from the germline V gene (reference sequence). V was pared by 3 bases and J by 0 bases, with 2 bases of the junction left unmatched. The CDR3 loop is CAWRGGDSYNEQFF. The DNA for the CDR3 is TGTGCCTGGAGAGGGGGCGACTCCTACAATGAGCAGTTCTTC.

CDR3 protein: CASSPTGNTQYF. The CDR3 nucleotides are TGTGCCAGCAGTCCTACGGGGAATACGCAGTATTTT. J is TRBJ2-3 and V is TRBV12-3 or TRBV12-4, with D maybe TRBD2 (5 bases). The CDR3 length is 12 residues. The V gene lost 5 bases and the J gene lost 7 bases, with 10 bases spanning the gap.

The rearrangement joins TRBV6-1 to TRBJ1-4; maybe TRBD1 (6 bases). Germline lookup yields CDR1 MNHNS and CDR2 SASEGT. This CDR3 spans 15 amino acids. Deletions cut 3 bases from V and 4 bases from J, with 12 bases between. The CDR3 loop reads CASSDAGVDNEKLFF. As DNA, the CDR3 is TGTGCCAGCAGTGATGCAGGGGTTGATAATGAAAAACTGTTTTTT.

The V gene is TRBV29-1, the J gene TRBJ2-3, with D possibly being TRBD2 (6 bases). There are 13 residues in the CDR3. Germline V lookup: CDR1 SQVTM, CDR2 ANQGSEA. Trimming shortened V by 7 bases and J by 0 bases, and 11 bases separated the two germline ends. CDR3 DNA: TGCAGCGGGTGGGGGAGGAGCACAGATACGCAGTATTTT. Translating gives CSGWGRSTDTQYF.

This rearrangement joins TRBV7-6 to TRBJ2-1; TRBD2 agrees at 10 bases. V was clipped by 5 bases and J by 7 bases; unmatched bases: 5. The CDR3 runs to 14 residues. Per germline, CDR1 SGHVS and CDR2 FNYEAQ. The CDR3 DNA reads TGTGCCAGCAGCCAGGGACTAGCGTTGAATGAGCAGTTCTTC. Translated, it gives CASSQGLALNEQFF.

The J gene is TRBJ1-6, the V gene TRBV3-1 (or the pseudogene TRBV3-2); weak D call: TRBD1 (6 bases). Deletions cut 2 bases from V and 9 bases from J, with 11 bases between. Germline-derived CDR1 and CDR2 are LGHDT and YNNKEL (reference sequence). The CDR3 spans 14 residues. The CDR3 reads CASSQKRGGSPLHF. DNA for the CDR3: TGTGCCAGCAGCCAAAAGAGGGGGGGTTCACCCCTCCACTTT.

V and J are TRBV6-7 and TRBJ2-3, with 9 bases that match TRBD1. TRBV6-7 is classed as an ORF, of uncertain function. This CDR3 contains 16 residues. J gave up 0 bases and V 6 bases, and 7 bases lay outside the gene matches. Written as DNA, the CDR3 is TGTGCCAGCAGCAACAGGGGGCAGACTAGCACAGATACGCAGTATTTT. Protein sequence: CASSNRGQTSTDTQYF.

This clone was counted once. V usage is TRBV9 and J usage is TRBJ2-1; 7 bases are a match to TRBD2. The junction had 7 bases not matched to a gene; V was cut back by 1 base and J by 0 bases. Germline values: CDR1 SGDLS, CDR2 YYNGEE. This CDR3 spans 17 amino acids. The CDR3 reads CASSVLVGGSSYNEQFF. The CDR3 DNA follows: TGTGCCAGCAGCGTATTGGTCGGGGGGAGCTCCTACAATGAGCAGTTCTTC.

This clone turned up a few times. The chain carries TRBV29-1 and TRBJ1-2, with D tentatively TRBD1 (5 bases). The CDR3 extends over 11 amino acids. Germline V gives CDR1 SQVTM, CDR2 ANQGSEA. Trimming shortened V by 4 bases and J by 6 bases, and 9 bases separated the two germline ends. CDR3 DNA: TGCAGCGTTGCAGGGTACGATGGCTACACCTTC. This codes for CSVAGYDGYTF.

The gene calls are TRBV7-2 and TRBJ2-1, with a weak D call TRBD2 (6 bases). Between the trimmed V and J ends, which lost 5 bases and 4 bases, there was a span of 9 bases. CDR3 size: 13 residues. CDR1 SGHTA and CDR2 FQGNSA come from the germline V gene. The CDR3 reads CASSPAGYNEQFF. CDR3 bases: TGTGCCAGCAGCCCCGCGGGGTACAATGAGCAGTTCTTC.

The gene calls are TRBV2 and TRBJ1-2; TRBD1 matches 7 bases. Per the germline V gene, CDR1 is SNHLY and CDR2 is FYNNEI. The V and J ends lost 5 bases and 7 bases, in that order; junction bases with no gene match: 7. This CDR3 has 13 amino acids. The CDR3 is CASSLSDRAGYTF. In nucleotides, the CDR3 is TGTGCCAGCAGTCTCTCCGACAGGGCTGGCTACACCTTC.

The chain recombines TRBV6-2 or TRBV6-3 with TRBJ2-5; 12 bases are a match to TRBD2. After removal of 6 bases from V and 4 bases from J, the junction contained 6 bases not matched to a gene. This CDR3 is built from 15 residues. Germline V gives CDR1 MNHEY, CDR2 SVGEGT. As DNA, the CDR3 is TGTGCCAGCAGCTCGACTAGCGGGAGAGGAGAGACCCAGTACTTC. Amino acids: CASSSTSGRGETQYF.

J is TRBJ2-7 and V is TRBV2; D is unclear. The germline gives CDR1 SNHLY, CDR2 FYNNEI. There are 12 residues in the CDR3. With 3 bases removed from V and 1 base from J, the gap between germline ends came to 4 bases. Written as DNA, the CDR3 is TGTGCCAGCAGTGATAGATCCTACGAGCAGTACTTC. This translates into CASSDRSYEQYF. The full variable domain, rest sourced from reference TRBV2 and TRBJ2-7, is EPEVTQTPSHQVTQMGQEVILRCVPISNHLYFYWYRQILGQKVEFLVSFYNNEISEKSEIFDDQFSVERPDGSNFTLKIRSTKLEDSAMYFCASSDRSYEQYFGPGTRLTVT.

The J gene is TRBJ1-2, the V gene TRBV4-2; TRBD1 matches at 7 bases. The germline V gene encodes CDR1 LGHNA and CDR2 YNFKEQ. The junction had 9 bases not matched to a gene; V was cut back by 5 bases and J by 0 bases. The CDR3 has 16 residues. CDR3 coding DNA: TGTGCCAGCAGCTCTCGAGGGACAGCCTCTAACTATGGCTACACCTTC. It is translated as CASSSRGTASNYGYTF.

The V call is TRBV28, the J call TRBJ2-1, with 10 bases matching TRBD2. There are 15 residues in the CDR3. Trimming took 6 bases from V and 6 from J; bases not matched to a gene: 8. Germline V lookup: CDR1 MDHEN, CDR2 SYDVKM. CDR3 DNA sequence: TGTGCCAGCAGCCCGAGCGGGGGGGCCCTCAATGAGCAGTTCTTC. This encodes CASSPSGGALNEQFF.

The gene calls are TRBV2 and TRBJ2-6; perhaps D is TRBD1 or TRBD2 (6 bases each). Germline V gene lookup returns CDR1 SNHLY and CDR2 FYNNEI. V shed 1 base and J shed 2 bases, with 12 bases lying between them. This CDR3 has 17 amino acids. This CDR3 is CASSEGSRGPGANVLTF. Written as DNA, the CDR3 is TGTGCCAGCAGTGAAGGAAGTCGGGGGCCTGGGGCCAACGTCCTGACTTTC.

This rearrangement joins TRBV5-1 to TRBJ1-1; D uncertain. V was cut by 6 bases and J by 2 bases, with 11 bases left in between. The CDR3 sequence is 13 residues long. In germline, CDR1 is SGHRS, CDR2 YFSETQ. CDR3 loop: CASTAGVNTEAFF. Here the CDR3 DNA reads TGCGCCAGCACCGCGGGAGTTAACACTGAAGCTTTCTTT.

The chain is built from TRBV28 and TRBJ2-7; the match to TRBD2 covers 14 bases. Germline CDR1 MDHEN, CDR2 SYDVKM. This CDR3 spans 16 amino acids. The V segment lost 6 bases and the J segment 0 bases; nucleotides outside the gene matches: 4. CDR3 residues: CASSAGTSGGSYEQYF. The CDR3 DNA reads TGTGCCAGCAGCGCCGGGACTAGCGGGGGCTCCTACGAGCAGTACTTC.

The chain has TRBV9 and TRBJ2-3, with 11 positions matching TRBD2. CDR1 is SGDLS, CDR2 YYNGEE, per germline. This CDR3 has 17 amino acids. J was trimmed by 2 bases and V by 4 bases; bases with no gene match: 9. CDR3 nucleotide sequence: TGTGCCAGCAGCCCCCATGGGACTAGCGGCCCCACAGATACGCAGTATTTT. Protein: CASSPHGTSGPTDTQYF.

The chain links TRBV27 to TRBJ1-5, with a tentative D call TRBD1 (5 bases). V was shortened by 2 bases and J by 2 bases, with 7 bases between the two germline ends. The length of the CDR3 is 14 residues. Germline lookup yields CDR1 MNHEY and CDR2 SMNVEV (reference sequence). The CDR3 is CASSLQGRNQPQHF. The CDR3 DNA sequence: TGTGCCAGCAGTTTACAGGGACGCAATCAGCCCCAGCATTTT.

This clone was counted between two and nine times. This chain joins TRBV2 and TRBJ1-4, with D perhaps matching TRBD1 (5 bases). The CDR3 is 14 amino acids. Per the germline V gene, CDR1 is SNHLY and CDR2 is FYNNEI. V lost 5 bases to trimming and J lost 4 bases, with 11 bases between them. CDR3 amino acids: CASSMGRYNEKLFF. CDR3 sequence (DNA): TGTGCCAGCAGTATGGGACGGTATAATGAAAAACTGTTTTTT.

The chain employs TRBV10-3 and TRBJ2-1; D uncertain. Trimming removed 0 bases from V and 7 bases from J, with 7 bases in between. The germline CDR1 and CDR2 sequences are ENHRY and SYGVKD. The CDR3 has 13 residues. CDR3 nucleotide sequence: TGTGCCATCAGTGAGTCTAATCCGAATGAGCAGTTCTTC. Protein: CAISESNPNEQFF.